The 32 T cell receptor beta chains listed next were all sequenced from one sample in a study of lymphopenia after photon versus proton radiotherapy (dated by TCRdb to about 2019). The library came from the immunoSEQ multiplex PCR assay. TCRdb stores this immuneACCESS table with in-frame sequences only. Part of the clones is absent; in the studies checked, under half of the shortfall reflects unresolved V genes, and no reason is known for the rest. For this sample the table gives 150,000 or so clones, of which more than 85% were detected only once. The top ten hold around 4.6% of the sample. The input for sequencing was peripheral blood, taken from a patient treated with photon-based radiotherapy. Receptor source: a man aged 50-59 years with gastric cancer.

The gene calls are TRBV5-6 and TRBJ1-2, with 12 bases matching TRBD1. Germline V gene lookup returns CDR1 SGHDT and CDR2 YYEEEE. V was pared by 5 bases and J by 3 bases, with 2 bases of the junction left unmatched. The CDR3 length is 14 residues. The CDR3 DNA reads TGTGCCAGCAGGGGACAGGGGGCATACTATGGCTACACCTTC. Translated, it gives CASRGQGAYYGYTF.

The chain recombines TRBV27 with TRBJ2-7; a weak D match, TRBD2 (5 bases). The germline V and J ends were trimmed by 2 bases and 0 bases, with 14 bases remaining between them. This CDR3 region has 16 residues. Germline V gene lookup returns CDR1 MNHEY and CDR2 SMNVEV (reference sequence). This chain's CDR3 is CASSLSGLTSSYEQYF. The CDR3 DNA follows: TGTGCCAGCAGTTTAAGCGGACTCACAAGCTCCTACGAGCAGTACTTC.

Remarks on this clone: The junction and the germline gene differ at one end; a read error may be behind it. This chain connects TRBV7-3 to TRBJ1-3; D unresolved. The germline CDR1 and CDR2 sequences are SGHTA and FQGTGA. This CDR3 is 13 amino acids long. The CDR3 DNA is TGTGCCAGCAGCCGACAACCTGGTAACACCATATATTTT. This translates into CASSRQPGNTIYF.

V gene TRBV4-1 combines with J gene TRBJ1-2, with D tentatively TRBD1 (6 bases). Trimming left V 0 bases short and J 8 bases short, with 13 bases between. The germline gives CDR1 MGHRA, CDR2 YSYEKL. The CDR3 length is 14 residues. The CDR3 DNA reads TGCGCCAGCAGCCAAGATCCCACAGGGCAGGGCTACACCTTC. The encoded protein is CASSQDPTGQGYTF.

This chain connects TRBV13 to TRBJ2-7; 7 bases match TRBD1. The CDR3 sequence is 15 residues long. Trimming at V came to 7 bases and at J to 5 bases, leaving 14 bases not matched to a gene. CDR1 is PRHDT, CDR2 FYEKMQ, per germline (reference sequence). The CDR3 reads CASTLRGQPGDEQYF. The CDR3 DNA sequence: TGTGCCAGCACCCTAAGGGGACAGCCTGGGGACGAGCAGTACTTC.

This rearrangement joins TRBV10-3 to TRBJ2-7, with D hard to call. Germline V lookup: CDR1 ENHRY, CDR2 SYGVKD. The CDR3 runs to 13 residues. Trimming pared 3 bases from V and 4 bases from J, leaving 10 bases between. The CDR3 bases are TGTGCCATCAGTGACCCGGACGGATACGAGCAGTACTTC. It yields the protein CAISDPDGYEQYF.

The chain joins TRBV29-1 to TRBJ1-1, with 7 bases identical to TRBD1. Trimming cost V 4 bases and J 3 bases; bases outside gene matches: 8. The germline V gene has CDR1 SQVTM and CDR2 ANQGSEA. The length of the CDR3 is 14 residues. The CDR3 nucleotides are TGCAGCGTTGCTTCAATACAGGGGTACACTGAAGCTTTCTTT. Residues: CSVASIQGYTEAFF.

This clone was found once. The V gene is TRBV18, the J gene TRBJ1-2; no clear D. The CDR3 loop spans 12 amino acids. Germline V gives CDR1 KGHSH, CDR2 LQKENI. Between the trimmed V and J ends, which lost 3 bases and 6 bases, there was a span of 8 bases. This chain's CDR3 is CASSPLVNGYTF. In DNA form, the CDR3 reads TGTGCCAGCTCACCCCTGGTGAATGGCTACACCTTC. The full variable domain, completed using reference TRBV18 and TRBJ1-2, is NAGVMQNPRHLVRRRGQEARLRCSPMKGHSHVYWYRQLPEEGLKFMVYLQKENIIDESGMPKERFSAEFPKEGPSILRIQQVVRGDSAAYFCASSPLVNGYTFGSGTRLTVV.

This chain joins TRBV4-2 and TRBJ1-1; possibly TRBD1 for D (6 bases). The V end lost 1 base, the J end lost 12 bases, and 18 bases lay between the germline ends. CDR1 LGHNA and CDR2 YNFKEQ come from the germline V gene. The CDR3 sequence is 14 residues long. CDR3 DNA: TGTGCCAGCAGCCAAGCCGCCGGGGGGCGAGCACCTTTCTTT. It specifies CASSQAAGGRAPFF.

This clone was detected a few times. The CDR3, as DNA: TGTGCCTGGAGTGTACGGTCTGGGAATCAGCCCCAGCATTTT. Amino acid sequence: CAWSVRSGNQPQHF. The rearrangement links TRBV30 to TRBJ1-5; D call uncertain. Germline CDR1 reads GTSNPN; CDR2 reads SVGIG (reference sequence). The CDR3 covers 14 residues. With 0 bases removed from V and 4 bases from J, the gap between germline ends came to 10 bases.

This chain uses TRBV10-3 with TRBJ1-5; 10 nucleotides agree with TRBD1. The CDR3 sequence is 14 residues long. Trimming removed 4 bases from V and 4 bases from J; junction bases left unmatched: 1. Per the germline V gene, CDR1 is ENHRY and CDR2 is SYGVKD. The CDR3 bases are TGTGCCATCAGTGGGACAGGGGGGAATCAGCCCCAGCATTTT. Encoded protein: CAISGTGGNQPQHF.

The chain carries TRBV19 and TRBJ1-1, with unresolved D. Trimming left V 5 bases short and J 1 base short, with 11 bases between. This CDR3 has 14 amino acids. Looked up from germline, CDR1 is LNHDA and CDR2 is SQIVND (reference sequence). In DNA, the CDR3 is TGTGCCAGTAGTCATGGACTCGGGAACACTGAAGCTTTCTTT. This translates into CASSHGLGNTEAFF.

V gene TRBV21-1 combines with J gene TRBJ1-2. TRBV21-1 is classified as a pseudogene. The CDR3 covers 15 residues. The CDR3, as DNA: TGTGCCAGCAGCAAAGCTGCGGAGGCTTACTATGGCTACACCTTC. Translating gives CASSKAAEAYYGYTF.

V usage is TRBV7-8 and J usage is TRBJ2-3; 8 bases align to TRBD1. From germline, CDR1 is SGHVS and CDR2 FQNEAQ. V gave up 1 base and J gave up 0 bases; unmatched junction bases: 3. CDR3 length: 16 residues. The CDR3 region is CASSLVRGRSTDTQYF. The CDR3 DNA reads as TGTGCCAGCAGCTTAGTCAGGGGGCGGAGCACAGATACGCAGTATTTT.

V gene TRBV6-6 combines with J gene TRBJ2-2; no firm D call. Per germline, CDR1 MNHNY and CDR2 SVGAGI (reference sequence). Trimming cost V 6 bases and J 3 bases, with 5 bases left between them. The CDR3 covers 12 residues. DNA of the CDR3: TGTGCCAGCAGGGATTACACCGGGGAGCTGTTTTTT. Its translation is CASRDYTGELFF.

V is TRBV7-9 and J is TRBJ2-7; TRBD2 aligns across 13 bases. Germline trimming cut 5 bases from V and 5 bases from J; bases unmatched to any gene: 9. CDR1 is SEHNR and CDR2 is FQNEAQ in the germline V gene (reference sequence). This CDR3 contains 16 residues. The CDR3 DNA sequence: TGTGCCAGCAGCAGATCAAGGACTAGCGGGAGCGACGAGCAGTACTTC. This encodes CASSRSRTSGSDEQYF.

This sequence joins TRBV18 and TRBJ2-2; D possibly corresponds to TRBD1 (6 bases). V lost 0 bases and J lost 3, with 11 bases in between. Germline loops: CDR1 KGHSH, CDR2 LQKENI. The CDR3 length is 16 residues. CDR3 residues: CASSPPGRGYTGELFF. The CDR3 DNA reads TGTGCCAGCTCACCACCGGGCAGGGGATACACCGGGGAGCTGTTTTTT.

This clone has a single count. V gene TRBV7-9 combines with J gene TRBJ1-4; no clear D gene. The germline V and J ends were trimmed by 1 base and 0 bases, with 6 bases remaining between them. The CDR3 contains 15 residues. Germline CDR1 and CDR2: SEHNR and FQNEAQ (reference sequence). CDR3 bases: TGTGCCAGCAGCTTAGGGCAGGCAACTAATGAAAAACTGTTTTTT. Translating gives CASSLGQATNEKLFF.

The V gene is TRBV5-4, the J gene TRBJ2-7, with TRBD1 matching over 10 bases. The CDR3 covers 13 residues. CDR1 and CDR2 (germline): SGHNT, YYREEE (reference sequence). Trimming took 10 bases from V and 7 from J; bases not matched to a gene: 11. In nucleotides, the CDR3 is TGTGCCCTCGGGGGACAGGGGTTGTTAGAGCAGTACTTC. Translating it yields CALGGQGLLEQYF.

The CDR3 loop reads CASSLLTANYGYTF. The CDR3 DNA reads TGTGCCAGCAGTTTGTTGACAGCAAACTATGGCTACACCTTC. The chain employs TRBV28 and TRBJ1-2, with D perhaps TRBD1 (5 bases). The length of the CDR3 is 14 residues. From germline, CDR1 is MDHEN and CDR2 SYDVKM. V was cut by 3 bases and J by 2 bases, with 10 bases left in between.

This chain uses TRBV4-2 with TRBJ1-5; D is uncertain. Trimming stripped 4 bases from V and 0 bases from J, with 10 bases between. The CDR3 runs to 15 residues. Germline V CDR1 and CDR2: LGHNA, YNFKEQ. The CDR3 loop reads CASSLRAASNQPQHF. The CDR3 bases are TGTGCCAGCAGCCTCCGGGCCGCTAGCAATCAGCCCCAGCATTTT.

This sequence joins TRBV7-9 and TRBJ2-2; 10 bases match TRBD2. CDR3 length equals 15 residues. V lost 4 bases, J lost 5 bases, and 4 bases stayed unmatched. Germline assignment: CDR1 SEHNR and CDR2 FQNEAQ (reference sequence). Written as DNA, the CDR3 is TGTGCCAGCAGCTCCTCAGCGGGAGGGACCGGGGAGCTGTTTTTT. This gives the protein CASSSSAGGTGELFF.

CDR3 sequence: CASSYDSYNEQFF. The CDR3 DNA reads as TGTGCCAGCAGTTACGACAGCTACAATGAGCAGTTCTTC. The chain has TRBV6-5 and TRBJ2-1, with D perhaps TRBD1 (5 bases). Trimming pared 2 bases from V and 3 bases from J, leaving 5 bases between. The V gene's germline CDR1 is MNHEY and CDR2 SVGAGI. The CDR3 has 13 residues.

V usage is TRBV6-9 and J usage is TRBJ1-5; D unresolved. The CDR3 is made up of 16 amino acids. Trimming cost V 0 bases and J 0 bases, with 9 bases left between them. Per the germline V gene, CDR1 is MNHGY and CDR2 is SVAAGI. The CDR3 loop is CASSYSRIRSNQPQHF. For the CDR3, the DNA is TGTGCCAGCAGTTATTCCCGGATTCGTAGCAATCAGCCCCAGCATTTT.

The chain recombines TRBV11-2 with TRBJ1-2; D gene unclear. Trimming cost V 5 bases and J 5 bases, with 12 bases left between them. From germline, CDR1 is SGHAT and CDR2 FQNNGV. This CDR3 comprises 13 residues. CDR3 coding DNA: TGTGCCAGCAGCCCATCTTCGGGTTATGGCTACACCTTC. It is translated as CASSPSSGYGYTF.

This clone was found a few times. CDR3 in amino acids: CASTLGGGKQETQYF. DNA for the CDR3: TGTGCCAGCACCCTAGGCGGGGGAAAACAGGAGACCCAGTACTTC. This chain joins TRBV7-3 and TRBJ2-5; 7 nucleotides line up with TRBD2. This CDR3 is built from 15 residues. The germline gives CDR1 SGHTA, CDR2 FQGTGA. Unmatched junction bases numbered 13, after V lost 7 bases and J lost 5 bases.

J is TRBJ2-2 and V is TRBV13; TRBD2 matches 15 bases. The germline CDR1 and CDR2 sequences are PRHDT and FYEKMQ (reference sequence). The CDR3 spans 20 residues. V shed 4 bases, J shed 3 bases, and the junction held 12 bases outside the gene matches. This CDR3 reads CASSSWTSGRAREDTGELFF. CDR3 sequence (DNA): TGTGCCAGCAGCTCGTGGACTAGCGGGAGGGCCCGCGAAGACACCGGGGAGCTGTTTTTT.

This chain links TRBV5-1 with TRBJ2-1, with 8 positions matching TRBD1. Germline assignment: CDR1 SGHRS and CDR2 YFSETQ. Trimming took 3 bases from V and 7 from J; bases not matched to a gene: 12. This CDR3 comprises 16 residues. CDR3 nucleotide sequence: TGCGCCAGCAGCTCCTTGGAACAGGGGGGAGTGAATGAGCAGTTCTTC. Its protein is CASSSLEQGGVNEQFF.

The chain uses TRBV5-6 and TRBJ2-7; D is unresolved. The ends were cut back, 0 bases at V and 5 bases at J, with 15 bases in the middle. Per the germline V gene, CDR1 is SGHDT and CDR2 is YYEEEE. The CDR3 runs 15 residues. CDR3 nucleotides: TGTGCCAGCAGCTTGGAGACTCTAGGAGCAGACGAGCAGTACTTC. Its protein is CASSLETLGADEQYF.

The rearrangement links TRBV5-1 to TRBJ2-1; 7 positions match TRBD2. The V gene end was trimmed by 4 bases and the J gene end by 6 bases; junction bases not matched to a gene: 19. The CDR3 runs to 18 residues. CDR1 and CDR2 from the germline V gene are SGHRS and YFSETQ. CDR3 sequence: CASSPEGRPSGDGNEQFF. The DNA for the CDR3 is TGCGCCAGCAGCCCTGAAGGTCGTCCTAGCGGAGATGGCAATGAGCAGTTCTTC.

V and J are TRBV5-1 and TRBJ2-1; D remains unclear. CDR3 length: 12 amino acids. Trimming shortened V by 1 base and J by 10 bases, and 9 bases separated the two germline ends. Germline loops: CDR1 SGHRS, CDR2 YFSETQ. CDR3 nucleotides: TGCGCCAGCAGCTTGATATTGTCAGAGCAGTTCTTC. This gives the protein CASSLILSEQFF. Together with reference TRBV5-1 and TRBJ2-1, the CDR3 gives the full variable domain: KAGVTQTPRYLIKTRGQQVTLSCSPISGHRSVSWYQQTPGQGLQFLFEYFSETQRNKGNFPGRFSGRQFSNSRSEMNVSTLELGDSALYLCASSLILSEQFFGPGTRLTVL.

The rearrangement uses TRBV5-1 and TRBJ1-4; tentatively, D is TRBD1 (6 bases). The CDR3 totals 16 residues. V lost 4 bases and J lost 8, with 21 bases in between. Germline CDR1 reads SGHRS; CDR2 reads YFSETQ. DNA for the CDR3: TGCGCCAGCAGCGAACGGGACACAAGGACGGCCGAAAAACTGTTTTTT. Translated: CASSERDTRTAEKLFF. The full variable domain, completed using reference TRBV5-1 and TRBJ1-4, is KAGVTQTPRYLIKTRGQQVTLSCSPISGHRSVSWYQQTPGQGLQFLFEYFSETQRNKGNFPGRFSGRQFSNSRSEMNVSTLELGDSALYLCASSERDTRTAEKLFFGSGTQLSVL.